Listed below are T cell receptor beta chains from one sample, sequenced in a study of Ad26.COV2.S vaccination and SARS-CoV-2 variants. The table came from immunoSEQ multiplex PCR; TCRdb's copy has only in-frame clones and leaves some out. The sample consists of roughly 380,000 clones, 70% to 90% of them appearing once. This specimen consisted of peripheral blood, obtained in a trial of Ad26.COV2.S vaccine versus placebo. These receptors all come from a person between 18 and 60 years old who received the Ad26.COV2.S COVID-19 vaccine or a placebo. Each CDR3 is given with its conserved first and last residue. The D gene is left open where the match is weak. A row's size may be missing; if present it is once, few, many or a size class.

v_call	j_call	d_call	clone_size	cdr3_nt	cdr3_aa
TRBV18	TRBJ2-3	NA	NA	TGTGCCAGCTCACCAATTGAGAACCCAGCATACACAGATACGCAGTATTTT	CASSPIENPAYTDTQYF
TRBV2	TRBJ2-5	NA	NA	TGTGCCAGCAGTGAACTGGGGGCCTGGGAGACCCAGTACTTC	CASSELGAWETQYF
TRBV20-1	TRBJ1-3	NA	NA	TGCAGTGCTAAGGGAAACACCATATATTTT	CSAKGNTIYF
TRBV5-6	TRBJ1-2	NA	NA	TGTGCCAGCAGCTTGACGAACCTCAGGGTCCCCTATGGCTACACCTTC	CASSLTNLRVPYGYTF
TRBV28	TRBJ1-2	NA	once	TGTGCCAGCAGTTCTCCCGGGGGAAGCCTCTATGGCTACACCTTC	CASSSPGGSLYGYTF
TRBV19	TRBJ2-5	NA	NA	TGTGCCAGTAGTATGGGGAGAGAAGAGACCCAGTACTTC	CASSMGREETQYF
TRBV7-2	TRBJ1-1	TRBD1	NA	TGTGCCAGCAGCTTGAGCGGGACAGGTGAAGCTTTCTTT	CASSLSGTGEAFF
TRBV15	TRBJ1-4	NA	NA	TGTGCCACCAGCAGAGACAGGGCAACTAATGAAAAACTGTTTTTT	CATSRDRATNEKLFF
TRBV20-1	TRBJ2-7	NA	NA	TGCAGTGCTAGTGCACTAGCTCTAAAAAGCTCCTACGAGCAGTACTTC	CSASALALKSSYEQYF
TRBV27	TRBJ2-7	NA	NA	TGTGCCAGCAGCCGAGGACAGTCCTACGAGCAGTACTTC	CASSRGQSYEQYF
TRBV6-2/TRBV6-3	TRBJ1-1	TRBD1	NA	TGTGCCAGCAGTTACGTCAGGGGGTCCACTGAAGCTTTCTTT	CASSYVRGSTEAFF
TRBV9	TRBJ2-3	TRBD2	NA	TGTGCCAGCTCGCCTAGCGGGGGGGCCGGGGATACGCAGTATTTT	CASSPSGGAGDTQYF
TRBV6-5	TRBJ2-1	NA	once	TGTGCCAGCAGTTACTCGATCGGGGGATTGGGCAATGAGCAGTTCTTC	CASSYSIGGLGNEQFF
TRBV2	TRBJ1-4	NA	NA	TGTGCCAGTTCGAGGGCAGGGTGGGATGAAAAACTGTTTTTT	CASSRAGWDEKLFF
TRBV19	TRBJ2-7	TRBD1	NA	TGTGCCAGTAGCCTTACAGGGGGAAGCTCCTACGAGCAGTACTTC	CASSLTGGSSYEQYF
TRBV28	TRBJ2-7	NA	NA	TGTGCCAGCAGTGACCGGGACATAAACTCCTACGAGCAGTACTTC	CASSDRDINSYEQYF
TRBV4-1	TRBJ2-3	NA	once	TGCGCCAGCAGCCAGTACACAGATACGCAGTATTTT	CASSQYTDTQYF
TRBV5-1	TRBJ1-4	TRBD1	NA	TGCGCCAGCAGCCAGGACAGGGGGGAAGATGAAAAACTGTTTTTT	CASSQDRGEDEKLFF
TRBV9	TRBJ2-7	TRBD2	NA	TGTGCCAGCAGCGTAGTGTCAACTAGCGGGGAGGTCTACGAGCAGTACTTC	CASSVVSTSGEVYEQYF
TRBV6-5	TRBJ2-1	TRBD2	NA	TGTGCCAGCAGTTACCGGCCCCCGGCGCGGGGGAATGAGCAGTTCTTC	CASSYRPPARGNEQFF
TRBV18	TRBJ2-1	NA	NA	TGTGCCAGCTCCCCAGGGGGGGATGAGCAGTTCTTC	CASSPGGDEQFF
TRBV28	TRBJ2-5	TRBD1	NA	TGTGCCAGCAGTCTGGACAGGGGGCAAGAGACCCAGTACTTC	CASSLDRGQETQYF
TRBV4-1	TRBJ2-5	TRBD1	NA	TGCGCCAGCAGCCAAGCTTACAGGGGGCCTCAAGAGACCCAGTACTTC	CASSQAYRGPQETQYF
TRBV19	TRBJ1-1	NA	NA	TGTGCCAGTAGTACGCTAAGGACACGAACCGGGAACACTGAAGCTTTCTTT	CASSTLRTRTGNTEAFF
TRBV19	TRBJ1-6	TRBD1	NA	TGTGCCAGTAGTATTGCAGCAGGGGGCAGTTCACCCCTCCACTTT	CASSIAAGGSSPLHF
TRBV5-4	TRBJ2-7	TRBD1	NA	TGTGCCAGCGCCGCCGGGACAGGGGCCTACGAGCAGTACTTC	CASAAGTGAYEQYF